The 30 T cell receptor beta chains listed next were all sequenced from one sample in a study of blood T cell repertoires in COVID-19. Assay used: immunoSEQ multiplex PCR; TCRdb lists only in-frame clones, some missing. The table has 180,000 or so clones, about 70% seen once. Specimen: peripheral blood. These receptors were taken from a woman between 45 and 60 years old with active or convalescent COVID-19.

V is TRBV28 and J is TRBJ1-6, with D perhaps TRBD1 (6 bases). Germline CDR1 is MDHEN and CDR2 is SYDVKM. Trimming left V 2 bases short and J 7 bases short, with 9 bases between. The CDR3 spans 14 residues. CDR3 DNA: TGTGCCAGCAGTTTAGGACAGCTGAATTCACCCCTCCACTTT. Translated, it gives CASSLGQLNSPLHF.

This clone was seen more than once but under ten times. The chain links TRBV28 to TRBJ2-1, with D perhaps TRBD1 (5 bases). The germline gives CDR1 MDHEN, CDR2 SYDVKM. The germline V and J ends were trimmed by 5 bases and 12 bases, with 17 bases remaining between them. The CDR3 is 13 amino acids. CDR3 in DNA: TGTGCCAGCAGTCTCGGGCCAAGGGGTGGGCAGTTCTTC. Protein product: CASSLGPRGGQFF.

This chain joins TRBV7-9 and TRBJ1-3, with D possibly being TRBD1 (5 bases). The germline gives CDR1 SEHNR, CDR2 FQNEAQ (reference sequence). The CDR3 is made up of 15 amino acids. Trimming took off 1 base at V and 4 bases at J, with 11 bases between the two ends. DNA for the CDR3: TGTGCCAGCAGCTTAGAGGGACTCCAAGGAAACACCATATATTTT. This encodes CASSLEGLQGNTIYF.

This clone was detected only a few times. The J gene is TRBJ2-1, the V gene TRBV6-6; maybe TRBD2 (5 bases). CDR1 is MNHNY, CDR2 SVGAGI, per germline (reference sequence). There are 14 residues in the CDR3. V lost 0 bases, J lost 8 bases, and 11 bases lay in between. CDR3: CASSYSRGADEQFF. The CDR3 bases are TGTGCCAGCAGTTACTCCCGGGGTGCGGATGAGCAGTTCTTC.

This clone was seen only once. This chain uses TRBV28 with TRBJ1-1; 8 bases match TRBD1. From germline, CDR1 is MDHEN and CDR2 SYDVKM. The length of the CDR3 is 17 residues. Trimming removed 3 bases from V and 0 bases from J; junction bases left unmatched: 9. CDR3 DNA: TGTGCCAGCAGTTTCCCCGGGACAGGAGAATTGAACACTGAAGCTTTCTTT. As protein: CASSFPGTGELNTEAFF.

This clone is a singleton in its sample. This CDR3 is CASSLGLRGSYEQYF. For the CDR3, the DNA is TGTGCCAGCAGCTTAGGGTTAAGGGGCAGCTACGAGCAGTACTTC. This chain joins TRBV5-5 and TRBJ2-7, with a possible D match to TRBD1 (5 bases). Germline lookup yields CDR1 SGHKS and CDR2 YYEKEE (reference sequence). V shed 2 bases and J shed 3 bases, with 15 bases lying between them. This CDR3 is 15 amino acids long.

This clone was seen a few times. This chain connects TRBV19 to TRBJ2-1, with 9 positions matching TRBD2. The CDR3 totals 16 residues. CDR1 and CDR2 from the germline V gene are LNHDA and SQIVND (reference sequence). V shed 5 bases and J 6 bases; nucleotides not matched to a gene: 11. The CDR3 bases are TGTGCCAGTAGTCCTTCCGGCGGGAGGGCCATCAATGAGCAGTTCTTC. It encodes CASSPSGGRAINEQFF.

CDR3 in amino acids: CASSLARALSGANVLTF. CDR3 sequence (DNA): TGTGCCAGCAGCTTAGCGCGGGCTCTCTCTGGGGCCAACGTCCTGACTTTC. J is TRBJ2-6 and V is TRBV7-9; D might be TRBD2 (5 bases). Trimming took 0 bases from V and 0 from J, leaving 9 bases between them. In germline, CDR1 is SEHNR, CDR2 FQNEAQ (reference sequence). The CDR3 sequence is 17 residues long.

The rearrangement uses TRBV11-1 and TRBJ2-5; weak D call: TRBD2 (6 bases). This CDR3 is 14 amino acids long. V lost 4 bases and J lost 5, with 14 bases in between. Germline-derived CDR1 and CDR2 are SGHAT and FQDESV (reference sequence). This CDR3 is CASSSRGSRETQYF. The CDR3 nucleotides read TGTGCCAGCAGCTCGCGGGGCTCGCGGGAGACCCAGTACTTC.

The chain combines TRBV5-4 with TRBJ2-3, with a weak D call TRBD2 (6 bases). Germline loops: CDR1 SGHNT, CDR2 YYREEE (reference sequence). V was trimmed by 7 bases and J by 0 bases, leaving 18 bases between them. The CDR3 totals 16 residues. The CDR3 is CASALFSGTSTDTQYF. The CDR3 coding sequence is TGTGCCAGCGCCCTTTTTAGCGGTACTAGCACAGATACGCAGTATTTT.

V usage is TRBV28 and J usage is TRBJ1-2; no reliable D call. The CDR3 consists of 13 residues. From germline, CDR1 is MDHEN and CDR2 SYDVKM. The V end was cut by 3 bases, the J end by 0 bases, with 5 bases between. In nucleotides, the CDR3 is TGTGCCAGCAGTTTTCCAGCTAACTATGGCTACACCTTC. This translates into CASSFPANYGYTF.

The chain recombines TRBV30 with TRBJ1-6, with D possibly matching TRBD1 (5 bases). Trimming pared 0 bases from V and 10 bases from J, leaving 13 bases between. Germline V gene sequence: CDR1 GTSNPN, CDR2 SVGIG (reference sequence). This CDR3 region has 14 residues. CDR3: CAWSVWRGGSPLHF. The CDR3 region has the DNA TGTGCCTGGAGTGTTTGGAGGGGAGGCTCACCCCTCCACTTT.

In DNA, the CDR3 is TGTGCCAGCAGTTACTCGAGTGATCAGCCCCAGCATTTT. This translates into CASSYSSDQPQHF. The rearrangement uses TRBV6-5 and TRBJ1-5, with D unclear. The germline V and J ends were trimmed by 0 bases and 5 bases, with 5 bases remaining between them. Germline V gene lookup returns CDR1 MNHEY and CDR2 SVGAGI. CDR3 length equals 13 residues.

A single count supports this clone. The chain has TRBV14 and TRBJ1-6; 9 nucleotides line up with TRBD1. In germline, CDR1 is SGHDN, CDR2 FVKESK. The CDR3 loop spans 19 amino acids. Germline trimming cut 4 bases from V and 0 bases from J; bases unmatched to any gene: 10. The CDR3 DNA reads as TGTGCCAGCAGCCCATGGGACAGGGTTTTCAGCTCCTATAATTCACCCCTCCACTTT. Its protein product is CASSPWDRVFSSYNSPLHF.

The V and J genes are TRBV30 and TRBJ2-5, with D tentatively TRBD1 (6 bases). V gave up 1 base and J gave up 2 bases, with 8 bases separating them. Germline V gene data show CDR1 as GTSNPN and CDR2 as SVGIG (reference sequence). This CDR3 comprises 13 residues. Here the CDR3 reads CAWSGDTQETQYF. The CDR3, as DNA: TGTGCCTGGAGTGGGGACACTCAAGAGACCCAGTACTTC.

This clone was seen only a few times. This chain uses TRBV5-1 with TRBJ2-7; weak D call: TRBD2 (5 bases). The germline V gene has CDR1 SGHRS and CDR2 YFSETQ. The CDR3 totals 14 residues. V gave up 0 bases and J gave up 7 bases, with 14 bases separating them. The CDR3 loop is CASSLVVGEHEQYF. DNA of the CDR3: TGCGCCAGCAGCTTGGTGGTGGGAGAGCATGAGCAGTACTTC.

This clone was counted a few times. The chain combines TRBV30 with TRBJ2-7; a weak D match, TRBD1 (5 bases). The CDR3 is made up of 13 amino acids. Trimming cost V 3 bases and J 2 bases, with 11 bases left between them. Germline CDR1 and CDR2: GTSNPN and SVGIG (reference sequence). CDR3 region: CAWRLTATYEQYF. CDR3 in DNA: TGTGCCTGGAGGTTGACAGCCACCTACGAGCAGTACTTC.

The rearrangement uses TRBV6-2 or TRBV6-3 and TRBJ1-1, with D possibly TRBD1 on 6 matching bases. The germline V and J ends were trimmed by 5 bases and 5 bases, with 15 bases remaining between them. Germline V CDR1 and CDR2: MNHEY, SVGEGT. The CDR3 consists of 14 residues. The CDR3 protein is CASSITGKVTEAFF. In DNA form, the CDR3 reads TGTGCCAGCAGTATTACAGGGAAGGTAACTGAAGCTTTCTTT.

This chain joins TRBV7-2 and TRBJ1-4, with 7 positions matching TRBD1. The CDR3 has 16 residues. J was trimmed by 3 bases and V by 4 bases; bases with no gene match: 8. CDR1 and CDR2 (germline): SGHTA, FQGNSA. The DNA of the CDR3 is TGTGCCAGCAGCTCTCGTAGAGGGGGCTCTAATGAAAAACTGTTTTTT. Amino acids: CASSSRRGGSNEKLFF.

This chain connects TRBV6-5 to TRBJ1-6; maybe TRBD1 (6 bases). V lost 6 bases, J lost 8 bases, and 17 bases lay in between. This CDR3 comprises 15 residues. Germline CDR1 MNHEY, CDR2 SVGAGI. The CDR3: CASSPAGAGDSPLHF. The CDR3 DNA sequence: TGTGCCAGCAGCCCCGCGGGGGCGGGGGATTCACCCCTCCACTTT.

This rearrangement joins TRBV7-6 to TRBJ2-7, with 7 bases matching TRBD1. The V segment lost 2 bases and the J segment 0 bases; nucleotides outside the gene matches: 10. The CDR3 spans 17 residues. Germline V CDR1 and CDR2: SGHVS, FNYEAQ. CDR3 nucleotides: TGTGCCAGCAGCTTATTCTCCGGGACAGTTTTCTCCTACGAGCAGTACTTC. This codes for CASSLFSGTVFSYEQYF.

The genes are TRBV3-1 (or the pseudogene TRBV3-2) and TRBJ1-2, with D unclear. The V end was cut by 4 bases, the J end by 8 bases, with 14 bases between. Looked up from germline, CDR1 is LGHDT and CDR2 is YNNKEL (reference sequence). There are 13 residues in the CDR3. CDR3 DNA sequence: TGTGCCAGCAGCCTCCGAACCCCTGGCGGCTACACCTTC. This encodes CASSLRTPGGYTF.

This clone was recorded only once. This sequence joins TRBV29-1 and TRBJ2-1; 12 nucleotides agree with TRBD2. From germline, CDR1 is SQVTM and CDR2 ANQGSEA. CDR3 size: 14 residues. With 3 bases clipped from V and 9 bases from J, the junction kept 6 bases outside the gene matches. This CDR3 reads CSVDTSGRPGEQFF. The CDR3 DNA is TGCAGCGTTGATACTAGCGGGAGGCCCGGTGAGCAGTTCTTC.

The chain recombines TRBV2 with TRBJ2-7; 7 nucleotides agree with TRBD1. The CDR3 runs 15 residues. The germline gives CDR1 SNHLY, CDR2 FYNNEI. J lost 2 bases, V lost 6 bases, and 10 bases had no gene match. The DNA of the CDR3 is TGTGCCAGCAGACTCGGGACAGTCGGACCCTACGAGCAGTACTTC. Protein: CASRLGTVGPYEQYF. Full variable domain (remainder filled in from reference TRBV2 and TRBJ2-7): EPEVTQTPSHQVTQMGQEVILRCVPISNHLYFYWYRQILGQKVEFLVSFYNNEISEKSEIFDDQFSVERPDGSNFTLKIRSTKLEDSAMYFCASRLGTVGPYEQYFGPGTRLTVT.

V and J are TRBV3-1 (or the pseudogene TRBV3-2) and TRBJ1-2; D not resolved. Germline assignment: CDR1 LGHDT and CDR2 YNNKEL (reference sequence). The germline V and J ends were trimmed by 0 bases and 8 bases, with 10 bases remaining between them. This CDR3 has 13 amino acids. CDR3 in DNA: TGTGCCAGCAGCCAAGAGTATCAGCGGGGCTACACCTTC. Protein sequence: CASSQEYQRGYTF.

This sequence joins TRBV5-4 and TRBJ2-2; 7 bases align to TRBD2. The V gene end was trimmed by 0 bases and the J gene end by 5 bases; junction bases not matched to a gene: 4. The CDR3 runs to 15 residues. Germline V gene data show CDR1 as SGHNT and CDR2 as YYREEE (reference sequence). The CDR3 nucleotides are TGTGCCAGCAGCTTGGCGGGAGGTATTACCGGGGAGCTGTTTTTT. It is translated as CASSLAGGITGELFF.

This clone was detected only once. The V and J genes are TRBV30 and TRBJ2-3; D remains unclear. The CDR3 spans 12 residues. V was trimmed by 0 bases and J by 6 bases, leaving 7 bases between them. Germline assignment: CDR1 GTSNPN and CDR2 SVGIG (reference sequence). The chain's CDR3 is CAWSVSWDTQYF. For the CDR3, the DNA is TGTGCCTGGAGTGTAAGCTGGGATACGCAGTATTTT. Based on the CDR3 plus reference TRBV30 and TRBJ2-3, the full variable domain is SQTIHQWPATLVQPVGSPLSLECTVEGTSNPNLYWYRQAAGRGLQLLFYSVGIGQISSEVPQNLSASRPQDRQFILSSKKLLLSDSGFYLCAWSVSWDTQYFGPGTRLTVL.

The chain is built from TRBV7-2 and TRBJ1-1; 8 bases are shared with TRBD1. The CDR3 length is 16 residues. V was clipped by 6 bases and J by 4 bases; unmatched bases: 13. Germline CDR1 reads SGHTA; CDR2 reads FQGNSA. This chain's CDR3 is CASSLQGAGYGTEAFF. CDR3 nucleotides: TGTGCCAGCAGTTTGCAGGGGGCGGGGTATGGCACTGAAGCTTTCTTT. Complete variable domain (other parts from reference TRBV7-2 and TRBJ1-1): GAGVSQSPSNKVTEKGKDVELRCDPISGHTALYWYRQSLGQGLEFLIYFQGNSAPDKSGLPSDRFSAERTGGSVSTLTIQRTQQEDSAVYLCASSLQGAGYGTEAFFGQGTRLTVV.

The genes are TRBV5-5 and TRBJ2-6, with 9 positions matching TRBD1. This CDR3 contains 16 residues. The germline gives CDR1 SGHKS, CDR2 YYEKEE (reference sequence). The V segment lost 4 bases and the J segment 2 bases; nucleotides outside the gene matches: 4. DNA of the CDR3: TGTGCCAGCAGCCGGACAGGGGATGCTGGGGCCAACGTCCTGACTTTC. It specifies CASSRTGDAGANVLTF. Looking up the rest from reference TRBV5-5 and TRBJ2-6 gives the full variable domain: DAGVTQSPTHLIKTRGQQVTLRCSPISGHKSVSWYQQVLGQGPQFIFQYYEKEERGRGNFPDRFSARQFPNYSSELNVNALLLGDSALYLCASSRTGDAGANVLTFGAGSRLTVL.

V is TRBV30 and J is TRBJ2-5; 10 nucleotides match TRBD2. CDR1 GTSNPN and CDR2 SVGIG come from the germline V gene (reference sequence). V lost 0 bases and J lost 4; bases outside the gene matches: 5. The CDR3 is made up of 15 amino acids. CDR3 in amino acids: CAWSVQASGRETQYF. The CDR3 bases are TGTGCCTGGAGTGTACAAGCTAGCGGGAGAGAGACCCAGTACTTC.